This passage covers 11 T cell receptor beta chains from one sample sequenced in a study of blood T cells in healthy people across ages. The use of a sample-barcoded 5' primer and a J-beta primer mix characterized a second PCR of roughly 6 to 11 cycles. One entry per CDR3 protein results from TCRdb running MiXCR on the 5' RACE reads. The table has about 1.7 million distinct CDR3 sequences, 28% seen once. The sample was blood. The receptors were gathered from a woman aged 30 to 39 in good health.

This clonotype was found many times. The chain is built from TRBV29-1 and TRBJ2-4, with 7 bases lining up with TRBD1. Germline lookup yields CDR1 SQVTM and CDR2 ANQGSEA. This CDR3 has 13 residues. The V gene end was trimmed by 7 bases and the J gene end by 6 bases; junction bases not matched to a gene: 9. The DNA for the CDR3 is TGCAGCGCCGGCCAGGGGGATCGAAACATTCAGTACTTC. Its protein product is CSAGQGDRNIQYF.

V is TRBV7-2 and J is TRBJ2-1; 8 nucleotides line up with TRBD2. The J segment lost 10 bases and the V segment lost 0 bases, leaving 8 bases of the junction unmatched. Germline CDR1 and CDR2: SGHTA and FQGNSA. The CDR3 totals 15 residues. The CDR3 DNA follows: TGTGCCAGCAGCTTAGCCCCTAGCGGGCTTCGGGAGCAGTTCTTC. It is translated as CASSLAPSGLREQFF.

In its sample, this clonotype was seen many times. The rearrangement joins TRBV7-2 to TRBJ1-5, with D possibly being TRBD1 (6 bases). Germline CDR1 reads SGHTA; CDR2 reads FQGNSA. This CDR3 is built from 16 residues. Trimming pared 1 base from V and 7 bases from J, leaving 17 bases between. This CDR3 reads CASSLGSGETGQPQHF. The CDR3 coding sequence is TGTGCCAGCAGCTTAGGATCGGGGGAAACAGGGCAGCCCCAGCATTTT.

This chain uses TRBV20-1 with TRBJ1-2, with TRBD1 as a possible D gene (5 bases). The V gene's germline CDR1 is DFQATT and CDR2 SNEGSKA (reference sequence). This CDR3 has 12 residues. Trimming shortened V by 6 bases and J by 1 base, and 9 bases separated the two germline ends. The CDR3 bases are TGCAGTGCCCACAGGAGTAACTATGGCTACACCTTC. Translation gives CSAHRSNYGYTF.

V is TRBV27 and J is TRBJ1-5, with D possibly being TRBD1 (6 bases). V dropped 3 bases and J dropped 2 bases, with 14 bases sitting between them. The CDR3 totals 16 residues. Germline lookup yields CDR1 MNHEY and CDR2 SMNVEV (reference sequence). CDR3 sequence: CASSFLGGGGNQPQHF. The CDR3 DNA reads TGTGCCAGCAGTTTCCTCGGAGGGGGAGGCAATCAGCCCCAGCATTTT.

The CDR3 here is CSARDIRRSSYEQYF. CDR3 coding DNA: TGCAGTGCTAGAGATATCCGGCGCAGCTCCTACGAGCAGTACTTC. The chain employs TRBV20-1 and TRBJ2-7; D not certain. CDR3 size: 15 residues. V gave up 0 bases and J gave up 0 bases, with 12 bases separating them. CDR1 is DFQATT, CDR2 SNEGSKA, per germline (reference sequence).

The count of this clonotype is one. The chain recombines TRBV12-3 or TRBV12-4 with TRBJ1-1; D is unclear. This CDR3 is 11 amino acids long. V was trimmed by 10 bases and J by 3 bases, leaving 9 bases between them. Here the CDR3 DNA reads TGTGCCACCATAGCTGACACTGAAGCTTTCTTT. Translating it yields CATIADTEAFF.

This clonotype came up a few times. This chain links TRBV20-1 with TRBJ1-4, with 7 nucleotides matching TRBD1. V gave up 6 bases and J gave up 5 bases; unmatched junction bases: 6. The CDR3 runs to 13 residues. The germline gives CDR1 DFQATT, CDR2 SNEGSKA (reference sequence). The CDR3 coding sequence is TGCAGTGCCATGGGACAGCTCAATGAAAAACTGTTTTTT. Encoded protein: CSAMGQLNEKLFF.

The chain has TRBV14 and TRBJ1-2, with a possible D match to TRBD1 (5 bases). From germline, CDR1 is SGHDN and CDR2 FVKESK. V was cut by 4 bases and J by 4 bases, with 19 bases left in between. The CDR3 is 16 amino acids. CDR3 bases: TGTGCCAGCAGCCCGGGGGACCTTCGGCGCGGCTATGGCTACACCTTC. Translation gives CASSPGDLRRGYGYTF.

The V call is TRBV6-2 or TRBV6-3, the J call TRBJ2-3, with 9 bases that match TRBD1. CDR3 length: 17 residues. Germline V gives CDR1 MNHEY, CDR2 SVGEGT. The V segment lost 5 bases and the J segment 0 bases; nucleotides outside the gene matches: 9. In nucleotides, the CDR3 is TGTGCCAGCAGTCGCGGGACAGGGCCATCTAGCACAGATACGCAGTATTTT. Protein sequence: CASSRGTGPSSTDTQYF.

A single count supports this clonotype. This could be a read error, since a much larger clone is one nucleotide away. V usage is TRBV6-7 and J usage is TRBJ1-2, with D tentatively TRBD1 (5 bases). TRBV6-7 is assigned to the ORF class and has an uncertain function. This CDR3 comprises 12 residues. CDR3 DNA sequence: TGTGCCGGCAGAGTAGGAGGGGACGGCTACACCTTC. Translating gives CAGRVGGDGYTF.